This T cell receptor beta chain was sequenced for a study of blood T cells in healthy people across ages. Per the germline V gene, CDR1 is DFQATT and CDR2 is SNEGSKA (reference sequence). The ends lost 5 bases at V and 4 bases at J; junction bases unmatched: 14. The CDR3 loop spans 17 amino acids. This clonotype was recorded a few times. Isolation recovered at least 7 million PBMCs from every sample. The use of a sample-barcoded 5' primer and a J-beta primer mix characterized a second PCR of roughly 6 to 11 cycles. Every cDNA molecule bore a tag from a template-switch adaptor containing 12 random nucleotides. TCRdb re-called the 5' RACE reads with MiXCR, one entry per CDR3 protein. The sample consists of 2 million or so distinct CDR3 sequences, around half of them appearing once.

The chain joins TRBV20-1 to TRBJ2-5, with 12 bases matching TRBD2. The sequence derives from a woman aged 40 to 49 in good health. What was sequenced was blood. This chain's CDR3 is CSAPSLGLAGISETQYF. CDR3 sequence (DNA): TGCAGTGCTCCTTCCCTCGGACTAGCGGGAATATCAGAGACCCAGTACTTC.